These T cell receptor beta chains were read from a single sample in a study of T cells in Graves' hyperthyroidism and ophthalmopathy. Via MiXCR, TCRdb re-called the multiplex PCR reads, giving one row per CDR3 protein. In the table there are about 620,000 distinct CDR3 sequences, about 17% of which are singletons. Sequencing was done on a sample of blood. All receptors come from a woman in her twenties or thirties with Graves' hyperthyroidism. Each CDR3 is given with its conserved first and last residue. Clone sizes are given selectively: once, few, many, or a class where the clone is expanded.

>many|TRBJ2-7|TRBV11-2
CASSLNLEQYF
>many|TRBJ2-7|TRBV2
CASRESGTSPGEQYF
>.|TRBJ1-5|TRBV6-9
CASSYAPNQPQHF
>.|TRBJ2-5|TRBV20-1
CSLISGGEETQYF
>.|TRBJ2-7|TRBV11-2
CASSVVTGGNEQYF
>few|TRBJ2-3|TRBV30
CAWSVGLAGVVGTQYF
>many|TRBJ2-5|TRBV27
CASSVELAPQETQYF
>many|TRBJ2-3|TRBV24-1
CATSDFESTDTQYF
>few|TRBJ1-2|TRBV6-1
CASSRQKNYGYTF
>.|TRBJ2-2|TRBV7-2
CASSLQRNTGELFF
>few|TRBJ1-3|TRBV6-1
CASSGLTRGNTIYF
>many|TRBJ2-5|TRBV6-1
CASRTTGDVEYF
>few|TRBJ2-7|TRBV4-2
CASSQIASGSWEQYF
>many|TRBJ2-1|TRBV11-2
CASSQSGNYNEQFF
>many|TRBJ1-4|TRBV30
CAWSGQGNEKLFF
>.|TRBJ1-5|TRBV6-1
CASSDRDRDNQPQHF
>many|TRBJ1-2|TRBV9
CASSVSRGRDGYTF
>.|TRBJ2-1|TRBV7-9
CASSLEDLSSYNEQFF
>many|TRBJ2-3|TRBV7-3
CASSFGLAGSTDTQYF
>.|TRBJ2-5|TRBV30
CAWSGYGGLETQYF
>.|TRBJ1-6|TRBV6-1
CASSYKWTGIKSPLHF
>few|TRBJ2-3|TRBV4-1
CASSQPGETSTDTQYF
>.|TRBJ2-5|TRBV24-1
CATSDSRRAQETQYF
>.|TRBJ2-1|TRBV29-1
CSVGGTTLYNEQFF
>few|TRBJ2-1|TRBV24-1
CATSSGRAWNEQFF
>many|TRBJ2-7|TRBV20-1
CSAEVPGGGYEQYF
>many|TRBJ2-7|TRBV10-3
CAISERQYYEQYF